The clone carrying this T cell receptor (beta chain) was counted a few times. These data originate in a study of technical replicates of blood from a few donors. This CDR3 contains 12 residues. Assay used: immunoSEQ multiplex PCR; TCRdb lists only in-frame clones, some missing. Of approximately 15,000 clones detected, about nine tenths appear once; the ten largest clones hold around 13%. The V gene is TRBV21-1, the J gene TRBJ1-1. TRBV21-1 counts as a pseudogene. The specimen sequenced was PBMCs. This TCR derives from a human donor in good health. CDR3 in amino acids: CASKGGASEAFF. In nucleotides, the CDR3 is TGTGCCAGCAAAGGGGGGGCATCTGAAGCTTTCTTT.